What follows describes a single TCR beta chain. The table came from immunoSEQ multiplex PCR; TCRdb's copy has only in-frame clones and leaves some out. The sample lists 100,000 to 120,000 clones; roughly 92% were seen once. The sample originates from a study of brain T cells in children with intractable seizures. The material sequenced was peripheral blood, taken at surgery. The receptor was isolated from a boy in the first two years of life with hemimegalencephaly and intractable seizures.

The DNA for the CDR3 is TGTGCCAGCAGGACCGGGGACACCTTGGAAAAACTGTTTTTT. Its protein is CASRTGDTLEKLFF. The V and J genes are TRBV28 and TRBJ1-4; D possibly corresponds to TRBD1 (6 bases). V dropped 6 bases and J dropped 8 bases, with 16 bases sitting between them. The CDR3 extends over 14 amino acids. Germline V gene data show CDR1 as MDHEN and CDR2 as SYDVKM.